These 18 T cell receptor beta chains were sequenced from one sample in a study of OX40 agonist ivuxolimab in advanced cancers. The assay was immunoSEQ multiplex PCR, and TCRdb's table has in-frame clones only and misses some. The sample includes about 90,000 clones, roughly nine tenths of them seen just once. The sample in question was CD4+ or CD8+ T cells sorted from blood, obtained in a trial of the OX40 agonist ivuxolimab. The receptors stem from an adult with an advanced solid tumor such as melanoma, head and neck, liver or kidney cancer.

This clone was observed a single time. The V gene is TRBV19, the J gene TRBJ1-1, with D hard to call. The V end was cut by 5 bases, the J end by 1 base, with 11 bases between. The germline gives CDR1 LNHDA, CDR2 SQIVND (reference sequence). The CDR3 extends over 14 amino acids. The CDR3 nucleotides read TGTGCCAGTAGTCCCAATGCCTGGAACACTGAAGCTTTCTTT. Translation gives CASSPNAWNTEAFF. The variable domain in full, completed from reference TRBV19 and TRBJ1-1, reads DGGITQSPKYLFRKEGQNVTLSCEQNLNHDAMYWYRQDPGQGLRLIYYSQIVNDFQKGDIAEGYSVSREKKESFPLTVTSAQKNPTAFYLCASSPNAWNTEAFFGQGTRLTVV.

This chain uses TRBV30 with TRBJ1-5; D unresolved. Germline assignment: CDR1 GTSNPN and CDR2 SVGIG (reference sequence). This CDR3 is built from 14 residues. Trimming removed 1 base at V and 1 base at J, with 8 bases between. This CDR3 reads CAWSGQDSNQPQHF. In DNA form, the CDR3 reads TGTGCCTGGAGTGGGCAGGACAGCAATCAGCCCCAGCATTTT.

The gene calls are TRBV5-5 and TRBJ2-3; 9 bases align to TRBD1. V shed 4 bases, J shed 3 bases, and the junction held 3 bases outside the gene matches. CDR1 SGHKS and CDR2 YYEKEE come from the germline V gene (reference sequence). CDR3 size: 14 residues. The DNA of the CDR3 is TGTGCCAGCAGCCAGACAGGGGGAACAGATACGCAGTATTTT. As protein: CASSQTGGTDTQYF.

The V call is TRBV10-3, the J call TRBJ2-7; 7 nucleotides line up with TRBD2. From germline, CDR1 is ENHRY and CDR2 SYGVKD. Losses at the gene ends were 11 bases for V and 6 bases for J; bases not matched to a gene: 16. The CDR3 is 14 amino acids. Written as DNA, the CDR3 is TGTGCCGCCCGGCTCACCGGGACTACGTCCGAGCAGTACTTC. It is translated as CAARLTGTTSEQYF.

The CDR3 region is CASSLVRQHLSTDTQYF. The CDR3 DNA is TGCGCCAGCAGCTTGGTGAGACAGCACCTAAGCACAGATACGCAGTATTTT. The chain is built from TRBV5-1 and TRBJ2-3, with D possibly being TRBD1 (5 bases). The V end lost 0 bases, the J end lost 0 bases, and 14 bases lay between the germline ends. The CDR3 is made up of 17 amino acids. Germline values: CDR1 SGHRS, CDR2 YFSETQ.

This chain joins TRBV6-4 and TRBJ1-2; 7 bases are shared with TRBD1. In germline, CDR1 is MRHNA, CDR2 SNTAGT. CDR3 length: 17 amino acids. Losses at the gene ends were 3 bases for V and 2 bases for J; bases not matched to a gene: 12. The CDR3 loop reads CASSDRRGGGANYGYTF. The CDR3 coding sequence is TGTGCCAGCAGTGATCGCCGTGGAGGGGGCGCGAACTATGGCTACACCTTC.

This sequence joins TRBV19 and TRBJ2-6, with 9 bases that match TRBD1. Germline trimming cut 4 bases from V and 1 base from J; bases unmatched to any gene: 2. The CDR3 covers 16 residues. Germline assignment: CDR1 LNHDA and CDR2 SQIVND (reference sequence). CDR3 bases: TGTGCCAGTAGTACTGACAGGGGGTCTGGGGCCAACGTCCTGACTTTC. Its translation: CASSTDRGSGANVLTF.

The chain couples TRBV30 to TRBJ1-3; 7 bases fit TRBD1. Germline V gene sequence: CDR1 GTSNPN, CDR2 SVGIG (reference sequence). The J segment lost 4 bases and the V segment lost 1 base, leaving 4 bases of the junction unmatched. This CDR3 region has 14 residues. The CDR3 DNA follows: TGTGCCTGGAGTGGCGGGACAGAGGGAAACACCATATATTTT. Protein product: CAWSGGTEGNTIYF.

The gene calls are TRBV7-2 and TRBJ2-7; 11 nucleotides agree with TRBD1. CDR3 length: 13 residues. Germline V CDR1 and CDR2: SGHTA, FQGNSA. J was trimmed by 7 bases and V by 4 bases; bases with no gene match: 3. DNA of the CDR3: TGTGCCAGCAGCTCGGACAGGGGGCAAGAGCAGTACTTC. This gives the protein CASSSDRGQEQYF. The complete variable domain, with remaining parts taken from reference TRBV7-2 and TRBJ2-7, reads GAGVSQSPSNKVTEKGKDVELRCDPISGHTALYWYRQSLGQGLEFLIYFQGNSAPDKSGLPSDRFSAERTGGSVSTLTIQRTQQEDSAVYLCASSSDRGQEQYFGPGTRLTVT.

The chain joins TRBV6-1 to TRBJ2-5, with TRBD1 matching over 9 bases. The V and J ends lost 4 bases and 5 bases, in that order; junction bases with no gene match: 5. Germline loops: CDR1 MNHNS, CDR2 SASEGT. The CDR3 spans 14 residues. Here the CDR3 DNA reads TGTGCCAGCAGTGCCACAGGGGGCTGGGAGACCCAGTACTTC. Its translation is CASSATGGWETQYF.

CDR3 loop: CASSQDNSGTYNEQFF. For the CDR3, the DNA is TGCGCCAGCAGCCAAGATAATAGCGGCACCTACAATGAGCAGTTCTTC. This rearrangement joins TRBV4-3 to TRBJ2-1, with D possibly matching TRBD2 (6 bases). This CDR3 has 16 amino acids. Trimming removed 0 bases from V and 2 bases from J, with 11 bases in between. From germline, CDR1 is LGHNA and CDR2 YSLEER.

This clone was picked up one time. In DNA, the CDR3 is TGTGCCAGCAGCCCCGAGGGACATTGGAACACTGAAGCTTTCTTT. This sequence encodes CASSPEGHWNTEAFF. The chain is built from TRBV11-3 and TRBJ1-1; weak D call: TRBD1 (6 bases). Deletions cut 5 bases from V and 1 base from J, with 14 bases between. CDR3 size: 15 residues. The germline CDR1 and CDR2 sequences are SGHNT and YENEEA.

This chain connects TRBV19 to TRBJ1-2, with D perhaps TRBD1 (5 bases). The CDR3 has 14 residues. The V gene's germline CDR1 is LNHDA and CDR2 SQIVND (reference sequence). V gave up 7 bases and J gave up 4 bases, with 16 bases separating them. The CDR3 sequence: CASKGDEVGYGYTF. CDR3 DNA: TGTGCCAGTAAAGGGGATGAAGTGGGCTATGGCTACACCTTC.

This clone was counted between two and nine times. J is TRBJ1-6 and V is TRBV5-1; 12 nucleotides align to TRBD1. The CDR3 spans 19 residues. J gave up 9 bases and V 5 bases, and 18 bases lay outside the gene matches. Germline values: CDR1 SGHRS, CDR2 YFSETQ. The CDR3 coding sequence is TGCGCCAGCAGACGGGGACCGGGACAGGGGGCAGATTTAGGTTCACCCCTCCACTTT. It is translated as CASRRGPGQGADLGSPLHF.

As to this clone: One end of the junction varies from germline; a read error may be responsible. This sequence joins TRBV5-1 and TRBJ2-7; a possible D gene is TRBD2 (6 bases). This CDR3 comprises 15 residues. Germline lookup yields CDR1 SGHRS and CDR2 YFSETQ. The CDR3 sequence: CASRLGLSSAYEQYF. In DNA form, the CDR3 reads TGCGCCAGCAGATTGGGACTCTCCTCCGCCTACGAGCAGTACTTC.

V usage is TRBV5-8 and J usage is TRBJ1-2; D is possibly TRBD1 (6 bases). The V gene's germline CDR1 is SGHTS and CDR2 YDEGEE. Deletions cut 4 bases from V and 6 bases from J, with 25 bases between. This CDR3 contains 17 residues. The CDR3 bases are TGTGCCAGCAGCCCGGGACACTCATCAGGGGCACGTCATGGCTACACCTTC. As protein: CASSPGHSSGARHGYTF. Full variable domain (rest looked up from reference TRBV5-8 and TRBJ1-2): EAGVTQSPTHLIKTRGQQATLRCSPISGHTSVYWYQQALGLGLQFLLWYDEGEERNRGNFPPRFSGRQFPNYSSELNVNALELEDSALYLCASSPGHSSGARHGYTFGSGTRLTVV.

The rearrangement uses TRBV19 and TRBJ2-5; D unresolved. There are 13 residues in the CDR3. The germline CDR1 and CDR2 sequences are LNHDA and SQIVND (reference sequence). V lost 4 bases to trimming and J lost 0 bases, with 6 bases between them. This chain's CDR3 is CASSREYQETQYF. The CDR3 DNA follows: TGTGCCAGTAGTAGAGAGTACCAAGAGACCCAGTACTTC.

The chain is built from TRBV30 and TRBJ2-7; the D is unclear. Per germline, CDR1 GTSNPN and CDR2 SVGIG (reference sequence). The CDR3 consists of 11 residues. The germline V and J ends were trimmed by 0 bases and 2 bases, with 2 bases remaining between them. The CDR3 protein is CAWSVTYEQYF. CDR3 coding DNA: TGTGCCTGGAGTGTGACCTACGAGCAGTACTTC. Supplemented by reference TRBV30 and TRBJ2-7, the full variable domain reads SQTIHQWPATLVQPVGSPLSLECTVEGTSNPNLYWYRQAAGRGLQLLFYSVGIGQISSEVPQNLSASRPQDRQFILSSKKLLLSDSGFYLCAWSVTYEQYFGPGTRLTVT.